Below, 3 T cell receptor beta chains from the same sample are listed, as sequenced in a study of cytomegalovirus exposure and HLA in healthy donors. PCR primers comprised 60 Vbeta and 13 Jbeta primers. Profiling relied on immunoSEQ multiplex PCR, and the TCRdb table lists in-frame clones only, not all of them. The table includes about 130,000 clones, less than 80% detected once. The sequenced sample was PBMCs. Receptors originate from a man aged 40-50 years in good health and CMV-seropositive.

This clone was observed a few times. V gene TRBV5-1 combines with J gene TRBJ2-1; D may be TRBD2 (6 bases). The germline V gene has CDR1 SGHRS and CDR2 YFSETQ. Trimming shortened V by 5 bases and J by 8 bases, and 20 bases separated the two germline ends. CDR3 length: 15 residues. The CDR3 loop reads CASSFRLVRNDEQFF. DNA of the CDR3: TGCGCCAGCAGTTTTAGACTAGTCAGGAACGATGAGCAGTTCTTC.

The chain couples TRBV6-5 to TRBJ2-3, with 8 bases identical to TRBD2. The CDR3 extends over 12 amino acids. In germline, CDR1 is MNHEY, CDR2 SVGAGI. After removal of 10 bases from V and 5 bases from J, the junction contained 5 bases not matched to a gene. The chain's CDR3 is CATTSEEDTQYF. The CDR3 DNA reads TGTGCCACGACTAGCGAAGAAGATACGCAGTATTTT.

The chain employs TRBV28 and TRBJ1-4; the D is unclear. CDR1 is MDHEN and CDR2 is SYDVKM in the germline V gene. Trimming left V 2 bases short and J 6 bases short, with 7 bases between. The CDR3 consists of 13 residues. DNA of the CDR3: TGTGCCAGCAGTTTACGCGGGGATGAAAAACTGTTTTTT. Its translation: CASSLRGDEKLFF.